The entry that follows covers one TCR beta chain sequence. The sample is drawn from a study of metastatic and nonmetastatic thyroid tumors. In germline, CDR1 is SGHTA, CDR2 FQGTGA. There are 14 residues in the CDR3. J was trimmed by 8 bases and V by 6 bases; bases with no gene match: 12. TCRdb re-called the PCR reads through MiXCR. Of approximately 17,000 clones in the sample, 16% were seen once. Thyroid surgery was performed in patients who had received no treatment beforehand. This chain joins TRBV7-3 and TRBJ1-2; 7 bases are shared with TRBD1. Material: blood. This TCR was sampled from a male donor with papillary thyroid cancer or a benign thyroid nodule (not recorded which). Some clones in this sample may be carry-over from other donors' samples. The CDR3 region has the DNA TGTGCCAGCAGAAAAGGACAGGCGCGCGACGGCTACACCTTC. Its translation: CASRKGQARDGYTF.